The rows below give T cell receptor beta chains drawn from one sample of a study of blood T cell repertoires in COVID-19. The assay was immunoSEQ multiplex PCR, and TCRdb's table has in-frame clones only and misses some. This sample yields roughly 150,000 clones, of which around 73% are seen a single time; approximately 11% belongs to the top ten. The sequenced sample was peripheral blood. Receptors originate from a man aged 55-75 years who had recovered from COVID-19. Each CDR3 is given with its conserved first and last residue. Fields, in order: D gene, clone size, V gene, J gene, CDR3 protein, CDR3 DNA. A D gene is named only where the DNA matches it firmly. Expanded clones are given a class, and other clones once, few, many or no size at all.

d_gene: NA
abundance: few
v_gene: TRBV19
j_gene: TRBJ1-2
CDR3aa: CASNGERYYGYTF
CDR3nt: TGTGCCAGTAATGGAGAGCGCTACTATGGCTACACCTTC

d_gene: NA
abundance: NA
v_gene: TRBV4-3
j_gene: TRBJ1-5
CDR3aa: CASSRTLGGNQPQHF
CDR3nt: TGCGCCAGCAGCCGAACTCTCGGGGGCAATCAGCCCCAGCATTTT

d_gene: NA
abundance: NA
v_gene: TRBV25-1
j_gene: TRBJ1-3
CDR3aa: CASSAPGSAGNTIYF
CDR3nt: TGTGCCAGCAGCGCTCCAGGGTCGGCTGGAAACACCATATATTTT

d_gene: NA
abundance: many
v_gene: TRBV2
j_gene: TRBJ2-3
CDR3aa: CASSGSPETSDTQYF
CDR3nt: TGTGCCAGCAGTGGTAGCCCAGAGACGTCAGATACGCAGTATTTT

d_gene: TRBD1
abundance: NA
v_gene: TRBV5-4
j_gene: TRBJ1-2
CDR3aa: CASSVTGLPNYGYTF
CDR3nt: TGTGCCAGCAGCGTGACAGGGTTACCTAACTATGGCTACACCTTC

d_gene: TRBD1
abundance: NA
v_gene: TRBV7-2
j_gene: TRBJ1-5
CDR3aa: CASSSQGARHQPQHF
CDR3nt: TGTGCCAGCAGCTCCCAGGGGGCTAGGCATCAGCCCCAGCATTTT

d_gene: NA
abundance: once
v_gene: TRBV4-2
j_gene: TRBJ2-1
CDR3aa: CASSQEAAGVYNEQFF
CDR3nt: TGTGCCAGCAGCCAAGAAGCGGCAGGGGTCTACAATGAGCAGTTCTTC

d_gene: NA
abundance: NA
v_gene: TRBV29-1
j_gene: TRBJ2-7
CDR3aa: CSVALGALAEQYF
CDR3nt: TGCAGCGTTGCATTGGGGGCCTTGGCCGAGCAGTACTTC

d_gene: TRBD1
abundance: NA
v_gene: TRBV5-1
j_gene: TRBJ2-7
CDR3aa: CASSSGTEFYEQYF
CDR3nt: TGCGCCAGCAGCTCAGGGACAGAGTTCTACGAGCAGTACTTC

d_gene: TRBD2
abundance: NA
v_gene: TRBV7-7
j_gene: TRBJ2-1
CDR3aa: CASSMGLAGPYNEQFF
CDR3nt: TGTGCTAGCAGTATGGGACTAGCGGGACCCTACAATGAGCAGTTCTTC

d_gene: TRBD1
abundance: NA
v_gene: TRBV3-1/TRBV3-2
j_gene: TRBJ1-1
CDR3aa: CASSQAGQVNTEAFF
CDR3nt: TGTGCCAGCAGCCAAGCGGGACAGGTGAACACTGAAGCTTTCTTT

d_gene: NA
abundance: NA
v_gene: TRBV28
j_gene: TRBJ2-6
CDR3aa: CASSITGNGANVLTF
CDR3nt: TGTGCCAGCAGCATCACAGGGAATGGGGCCAACGTCCTGACTTTC

d_gene: TRBD1
abundance: NA
v_gene: TRBV11-2
j_gene: TRBJ2-2
CDR3aa: CASSLIPGTVAAGELFF
CDR3nt: TGTGCCAGCAGCTTAATCCCCGGGACAGTGGCGGCCGGGGAGCTGTTTTTT

d_gene: TRBD2
abundance: NA
v_gene: TRBV7-9
j_gene: TRBJ2-7
CDR3aa: CASTFPGGEGTYEQYF
CDR3nt: TGTGCCAGCACCTTCCCGGGGGGAGAGGGGACCTACGAGCAGTACTTC

d_gene: TRBD1
abundance: NA
v_gene: TRBV5-8
j_gene: TRBJ2-5
CDR3aa: CASSLVGTGLQETQYF
CDR3nt: TGTGCCAGCAGCTTGGTGGGGACAGGACTTCAAGAGACCCAGTACTTC

d_gene: NA
abundance: NA
v_gene: TRBV19
j_gene: TRBJ1-5
CDR3aa: CASCQGGNQPQHF
CDR3nt: TGTGCCAGTTGTCAGGGTGGCAATCAGCCCCAGCATTTT

d_gene: TRBD2
abundance: NA
v_gene: TRBV19
j_gene: TRBJ2-5
CDR3aa: CASKLRGGLETQYF
CDR3nt: TGTGCCAGTAAGCTACGGGGGGGCCTGGAGACCCAGTACTTC

d_gene: TRBD2
abundance: NA
v_gene: TRBV28
j_gene: TRBJ2-2
CDR3aa: CASIYGLAGVLTGELFF
CDR3nt: TGTGCCAGCATCTACGGACTAGCGGGAGTTCTTACCGGGGAGCTGTTTTTT

d_gene: NA
abundance: once
v_gene: TRBV12-3/TRBV12-4
j_gene: TRBJ1-5
CDR3aa: CASSFTQNQPQHF
CDR3nt: TGTGCCAGCAGTTTTACCCAGAATCAGCCCCAGCATTTT

d_gene: NA
abundance: NA
v_gene: TRBV5-1
j_gene: TRBJ2-1
CDR3aa: CASSLTVTRGGDNEQFF
CDR3nt: TGCGCCAGCAGCTTGACGGTCACTAGGGGCGGGGACAATGAGCAGTTCTTC

d_gene: TRBD2
abundance: NA
v_gene: TRBV5-1
j_gene: TRBJ2-7
CDR3aa: CASSLEGGWDEQYF
CDR3nt: TGCGCCAGCAGCTTGGAGGGAGGGTGGGACGAGCAGTACTTC

d_gene: NA
abundance: NA
v_gene: TRBV2
j_gene: TRBJ1-1
CDR3aa: CASTLIGTPNTEAFF
CDR3nt: TGTGCCAGCACCTTAATCGGGACACCGAACACTGAAGCTTTCTTT

d_gene: NA
abundance: many
v_gene: TRBV5-4
j_gene: TRBJ1-1
CDR3aa: CASSRTQGGAEAFF
CDR3nt: TGTGCCAGCAGCCGGACCCAGGGCGGGGCTGAAGCTTTCTTT

d_gene: NA
abundance: few
v_gene: TRBV11-3
j_gene: TRBJ2-7
CDR3aa: CASSLAAGHYEQYF
CDR3nt: TGTGCCAGCAGCTTAGCAGCGGGACATTACGAGCAGTACTTC

d_gene: TRBD1
abundance: few
v_gene: TRBV30
j_gene: TRBJ1-4
CDR3aa: CAWSVHGTGFEKLFF
CDR3nt: TGTGCCTGGAGTGTACACGGGACAGGGTTTGAAAAACTGTTTTTT

d_gene: NA
abundance: NA
v_gene: TRBV7-8
j_gene: TRBJ2-7
CDR3aa: CASSSVYEQYF
CDR3nt: TGTGCCAGCAGCTCCGTGTACGAGCAGTACTTC

d_gene: NA
abundance: NA
v_gene: TRBV19
j_gene: TRBJ1-1
CDR3aa: CASTKGGTYEAFF
CDR3nt: TGTGCCAGTACCAAGGGAGGGACCTATGAAGCTTTCTTT

d_gene: TRBD1
abundance: NA
v_gene: TRBV28
j_gene: TRBJ2-7
CDR3aa: CASSPLQGQGDIF
CDR3nt: TGTGCCAGCAGTCCCCTGCAGGGACAGGGGGATATATTC

d_gene: TRBD1
abundance: NA
v_gene: TRBV5-6
j_gene: TRBJ1-2
CDR3aa: CASSLFARSGQGDGYTF
CDR3nt: TGTGCCAGCAGCTTGTTCGCGAGGTCTGGACAGGGGGACGGCTACACCTTC

d_gene: TRBD1
abundance: many
v_gene: TRBV5-4
j_gene: TRBJ1-6
CDR3aa: CASSSGTVNSPLHF
CDR3nt: TGTGCCAGCAGCTCAGGGACAGTTAATTCACCCCTCCACTTT

d_gene: NA
abundance: once
v_gene: TRBV3-1/TRBV3-2
j_gene: TRBJ1-2
CDR3aa: CASSSGSNYGYTF
CDR3nt: TGTGCCAGCAGCTCGGGGTCTAACTATGGCTACACCTTC

d_gene: NA
abundance: NA
v_gene: TRBV7-2
j_gene: TRBJ1-5
CDR3aa: CASSLAVGVNQPQHF
CDR3nt: TGTGCCAGCAGCTTAGCGGTAGGGGTAAATCAGCCCCAGCATTTT

d_gene: TRBD2
abundance: NA
v_gene: TRBV19
j_gene: TRBJ2-5
CDR3aa: CASRTSGGQETQYF
CDR3nt: TGTGCCAGTCGGACTAGCGGGGGTCAAGAGACCCAGTACTTC

d_gene: TRBD2
abundance: NA
v_gene: TRBV9
j_gene: TRBJ2-5
CDR3aa: CASSVVVAGGLPLQETQYF
CDR3nt: TGTGCCAGCAGCGTAGTGGTAGCGGGAGGTCTCCCGTTACAAGAGACCCAGTACTTC

d_gene: NA
abundance: NA
v_gene: TRBV28
j_gene: TRBJ1-2
CDR3aa: CASIPSPGSYGYTF
CDR3nt: TGTGCCAGCATACCCTCCCCGGGTTCCTATGGCTACACCTTC

d_gene: NA
abundance: NA
v_gene: TRBV7-9
j_gene: TRBJ2-2
CDR3aa: CASSLVDTGELFF
CDR3nt: TGTGCCAGCAGCTTAGTCGACACCGGGGAGCTGTTTTTT

d_gene: TRBD2
abundance: once
v_gene: TRBV20-1
j_gene: TRBJ2-1
CDR3aa: CSASRGGNNEQFF
CDR3nt: TGCAGTGCTAGTCGGGGGGGGAACAATGAGCAGTTCTTC

d_gene: NA
abundance: NA
v_gene: TRBV9
j_gene: TRBJ1-2
CDR3aa: CASSVGVGAYGYTF
CDR3nt: TGTGCCAGCAGCGTAGGGGTGGGCGCTTATGGCTACACCTTC

d_gene: TRBD1
abundance: few
v_gene: TRBV6-2/TRBV6-3
j_gene: TRBJ2-7
CDR3aa: CASSLTGAYEQYF
CDR3nt: TGTGCCAGCAGTTTAACAGGGGCCTACGAGCAGTACTTC

d_gene: NA
abundance: once
v_gene: TRBV6-6
j_gene: TRBJ1-1
CDR3aa: CASSPGTPYTEAFF
CDR3nt: TGTGCCAGCAGCCCGGGGACACCCTACACTGAAGCTTTCTTT

d_gene: NA
abundance: NA
v_gene: TRBV4-1
j_gene: TRBJ1-2
CDR3aa: CASSQEQADWYGYTF
CDR3nt: TGCGCCAGCAGCCAAGAACAGGCAGACTGGTATGGCTACACCTTC

d_gene: TRBD1
abundance: NA
v_gene: TRBV7-2
j_gene: TRBJ1-4
CDR3aa: CASSSTGAEKLFF
CDR3nt: TGTGCCAGCAGCTCGACAGGGGCTGAAAAACTGTTTTTT

d_gene: NA
abundance: NA
v_gene: TRBV5-4
j_gene: TRBJ1-6
CDR3aa: CASSLGRAQAYNSPLHF
CDR3nt: TGTGCCAGCAGCTTGGGCCGAGCCCAGGCCTATAATTCACCCCTCCACTTT

d_gene: TRBD1
abundance: NA
v_gene: TRBV5-4
j_gene: TRBJ2-5
CDR3aa: CASSFFDREQETQYF
CDR3nt: TGTGCCAGCAGCTTTTTTGACAGGGAACAAGAGACCCAGTACTTC

d_gene: TRBD2
abundance: NA
v_gene: TRBV5-4
j_gene: TRBJ2-2
CDR3aa: CASSPGLAGETGELFF
CDR3nt: TGTGCCAGCAGCCCGGGACTAGCGGGAGAAACCGGGGAGCTGTTTTTT

d_gene: NA
abundance: few
v_gene: TRBV7-2
j_gene: TRBJ2-3
CDR3aa: CASSLKAETDTQYF
CDR3nt: TGTGCCAGCAGCTTAAAGGCGGAAACAGATACGCAGTATTTT

d_gene: NA
abundance: NA
v_gene: TRBV4-1
j_gene: TRBJ1-4
CDR3aa: CASSQRELANEKLFF
CDR3nt: TGCGCCAGCAGCCAACGGGAATTAGCTAATGAAAAACTGTTTTTT

d_gene: NA
abundance: NA
v_gene: TRBV21-1
j_gene: TRBJ2-3
CDR3aa: CASTLGGKPTDTQYF
CDR3nt: TGTGCCAGCACCCTAGGGGGTAAACCCACAGATACGCAGTATTTT

d_gene: TRBD2
abundance: NA
v_gene: TRBV5-4
j_gene: TRBJ2-1
CDR3aa: CASSLRRGGPNEQFF
CDR3nt: TGTGCCAGCAGCTTGAGGCGGGGGGGCCCGAATGAGCAGTTCTTC

d_gene: TRBD1
abundance: NA
v_gene: TRBV19
j_gene: TRBJ1-6
CDR3aa: CASSPGQGNSPLHF
CDR3nt: TGTGCCAGTAGTCCCGGACAGGGTAATTCACCCCTCCACTTT

d_gene: NA
abundance: NA
v_gene: TRBV6-5
j_gene: TRBJ1-5
CDR3aa: CASSAGTAITEPQHF
CDR3nt: TGTGCCAGCAGCGCGGGGACGGCCATTACGGAGCCCCAGCATTTT

d_gene: NA
abundance: NA
v_gene: TRBV19
j_gene: TRBJ1-2
CDR3aa: CASSIGGNGYTF
CDR3nt: TGTGCCAGTAGTATAGGAGGGAATGGCTACACCTTC

d_gene: TRBD2
abundance: NA
v_gene: TRBV6-2/TRBV6-3
j_gene: TRBJ2-3
CDR3aa: CASSLTSGGHTQYF
CDR3nt: TGTGCCAGCAGTCTGACTAGCGGGGGACATACGCAGTATTTT

d_gene: NA
abundance: NA
v_gene: TRBV27
j_gene: TRBJ1-1
CDR3aa: CASRYAGLQNTEAFF
CDR3nt: TGTGCCAGCAGATACGCAGGGTTACAGAACACTGAAGCTTTCTTT

d_gene: NA
abundance: NA
v_gene: TRBV9
j_gene: TRBJ1-2
CDR3aa: CASSVPPEGAYGYTF
CDR3nt: TGTGCCAGCAGCGTACCTCCTGAGGGCGCCTATGGCTACACCTTC

d_gene: NA
abundance: NA
v_gene: TRBV29-1
j_gene: TRBJ1-4
CDR3aa: CSVSRGANEKLFF
CDR3nt: TGCAGCGTTTCACGGGGGGCTAATGAAAAACTGTTTTTT